This is a list of T cell receptor beta chains from one sample in a study of T cells in tumors after PD-1 blockade. The data were produced by immunoSEQ multiplex PCR, yet TCRdb's version contains in-frame clones alone and is incomplete. The sample holds roughly 59,000 clones, roughly 77% seen once. The sequencing here drew on PBMCs, taken before anti-PD-1 treatment. The receptors were sampled from a human donor with basal cell carcinoma. Both conserved end residues are part of each CDR3. Fields, in order: J gene, clone size, D gene, V gene, CDR3 DNA, CDR3 protein. D genes are given only for firm matches. The size of a clone is reported for some rows only, either as once, few or many, or as a class for expanded clones.

J gene: TRBJ2-7; clone size: NA; D gene: TRBD1; V gene: TRBV5-6; CDR3 DNA: TGTGCCAGCAGCTCGACAGGGTATCGCTACGAGCAGTACTTC; CDR3 protein: CASSSTGYRYEQYF
J gene: TRBJ2-1; clone size: NA; D gene: NA; V gene: TRBV10-1; CDR3 DNA: TGCGCCAGCAGTGAGTATGGGGGCAATGAGCAGTTCTTC; CDR3 protein: CASSEYGGNEQFF
J gene: TRBJ1-1; clone size: few; D gene: NA; V gene: TRBV5-1; CDR3 DNA: TGCGCCAGCAGCCCCCTGGGGGCCGAAGCTTTCTTT; CDR3 protein: CASSPLGAEAFF
J gene: TRBJ2-3; clone size: NA; D gene: TRBD2; V gene: TRBV23-1; CDR3 DNA: TGCGCCAGCAGCCTTATAGCGGGGGGGACCACAGATACGCAGTATTTT; CDR3 protein: CASSLIAGGTTDTQYF
J gene: TRBJ1-1; clone size: once; D gene: NA; V gene: TRBV14; CDR3 DNA: TGTGCCAGCAGCCAAGACCCGGCGGGGAACACTGAAGCTTTCTTT; CDR3 protein: CASSQDPAGNTEAFF
J gene: TRBJ1-1; clone size: once; D gene: NA; V gene: TRBV27; CDR3 DNA: TGTGCCAGCAGTTATCAGGTGAACACTGAAGCTTTCTTT; CDR3 protein: CASSYQVNTEAFF
J gene: TRBJ2-7; clone size: NA; D gene: NA; V gene: TRBV28; CDR3 DNA: TGTGCCAGCAGGCCCGGCGGGACATATCTCAGCGAGCAGTACTTC; CDR3 protein: CASRPGGTYLSEQYF
J gene: TRBJ2-2; clone size: once; D gene: NA; V gene: TRBV27; CDR3 DNA: TGTGCCAGCAGTTTTGCGGGGTCGAACACCGGGGAGCTGTTTTTT; CDR3 protein: CASSFAGSNTGELFF
J gene: TRBJ1-4; clone size: NA; D gene: TRBD1; V gene: TRBV5-4; CDR3 DNA: TGTGCCAGCAGTCGCGCGACAGGGGATGAAAAACTGTTTTTT; CDR3 protein: CASSRATGDEKLFF
J gene: TRBJ2-5; clone size: NA; D gene: NA; V gene: TRBV20-1; CDR3 DNA: TGCAGCGGACTTCAAGAGACCCAGTACTTC; CDR3 protein: CSGLQETQYF
J gene: TRBJ2-2; clone size: NA; D gene: TRBD2; V gene: TRBV6-4; CDR3 DNA: TGTGCCAGCAGTGACGGCGGGGGTGTAACCGGGGAGCTGTTTTTT; CDR3 protein: CASSDGGGVTGELFF
J gene: TRBJ1-5; clone size: few; D gene: NA; V gene: TRBV3-1/TRBV3-2; CDR3 DNA: TGTGCCAGCAGCCAGGCCAGGACCAATCAGCCCCAGCATTTT; CDR3 protein: CASSQARTNQPQHF
J gene: TRBJ2-2; clone size: few; D gene: NA; V gene: TRBV27; CDR3 DNA: TGTGCCAGCAGTTTCCAGATTGGTGGCGGGGAGCTGTTTTTT; CDR3 protein: CASSFQIGGGELFF
J gene: TRBJ2-2; clone size: NA; D gene: TRBD1; V gene: TRBV19; CDR3 DNA: TGTGCCAGTAGTATCGGGACAGGGATTACCGGGGAGCTGTTTTTT; CDR3 protein: CASSIGTGITGELFF
J gene: TRBJ2-7; clone size: NA; D gene: NA; V gene: TRBV30; CDR3 DNA: TGTGCCTGGAGTGTAGACCGCTACGAGCAGTACTTC; CDR3 protein: CAWSVDRYEQYF
J gene: TRBJ1-6; clone size: few; D gene: NA; V gene: TRBV29-1; CDR3 DNA: TGCAGCGTTCCATTCCTTCATCAGAGCTCCTATAATTCACCCCTCCACTTT; CDR3 protein: CSVPFLHQSSYNSPLHF
J gene: TRBJ1-2; clone size: NA; D gene: TRBD1; V gene: TRBV30; CDR3 DNA: TGTGCCTGGAGTACCCTGGGACAGAACTATGGCTACACCTTC; CDR3 protein: CAWSTLGQNYGYTF
J gene: TRBJ2-7; clone size: NA; D gene: TRBD1; V gene: TRBV5-4; CDR3 DNA: TGTGCCAGCAGAGGACCAGGGGGCGGAGGTCGCTACGAGCAGTACTTC; CDR3 protein: CASRGPGGGGRYEQYF
J gene: TRBJ2-7; clone size: NA; D gene: NA; V gene: TRBV7-8; CDR3 DNA: TGTGCCAGCAGCTTAGTTTCGATTGGCTCCTCCGGCGAGCAGTACTTC; CDR3 protein: CASSLVSIGSSGEQYF
J gene: TRBJ2-7; clone size: NA; D gene: NA; V gene: TRBV7-2; CDR3 DNA: TGTGCCAGCAGCCCCGCGGCGGGGGCCTTCTACGAGCAGTACTTC; CDR3 protein: CASSPAAGAFYEQYF
J gene: TRBJ1-1; clone size: NA; D gene: NA; V gene: TRBV2; CDR3 DNA: TGTGCCAGCAGTGGCCTCTGGACGGGGAACACTGAAGCTTTCTTT; CDR3 protein: CASSGLWTGNTEAFF
J gene: TRBJ2-3; clone size: NA; D gene: TRBD2; V gene: TRBV3-1/TRBV3-2; CDR3 DNA: TGTGCCAGCAGCCTCCAGACTAGCGGGGGGCCGGTTGGCGCAGATACGCAGTATTTT; CDR3 protein: CASSLQTSGGPVGADTQYF
J gene: TRBJ1-4; clone size: NA; D gene: NA; V gene: TRBV9; CDR3 DNA: TGTGCCAGTACCGGTGGGGGGGTCCCTAATGAAAAACTGTTTTTT; CDR3 protein: CASTGGGVPNEKLFF
J gene: TRBJ2-5; clone size: NA; D gene: TRBD2; V gene: TRBV5-6; CDR3 DNA: TGTGCCAGCAGCTTGCGGCTTAGCGGGGGTTCGGAGACCCAGTACTTC; CDR3 protein: CASSLRLSGGSETQYF
J gene: TRBJ2-2; clone size: NA; D gene: TRBD2; V gene: TRBV5-4; CDR3 DNA: TGTGCCAGCAGCTCCCTTAGCGGGGGGACCGGGGAGCTGTTTTTT; CDR3 protein: CASSSLSGGTGELFF
J gene: TRBJ2-1; clone size: NA; D gene: NA; V gene: TRBV19; CDR3 DNA: TGTGCCAGTGGACCCAATGAGCAGTTCTTC; CDR3 protein: CASGPNEQFF
J gene: TRBJ2-7; clone size: NA; D gene: TRBD1; V gene: TRBV5-1; CDR3 DNA: TGCGCCAGCAGCTTGGCCCCGAACGGAGGACAGGGGGCGACCTACGAGCAGTACTTC; CDR3 protein: CASSLAPNGGQGATYEQYF
J gene: TRBJ2-5; clone size: once; D gene: NA; V gene: TRBV7-9; CDR3 DNA: TGTGCCAGCAGCTCTGACCAAGAGACCCAGTACTTC; CDR3 protein: CASSSDQETQYF
J gene: TRBJ1-2; clone size: NA; D gene: NA; V gene: TRBV6-1; CDR3 DNA: TGTGCCAGCAGTGAAGTGACAGGAAGCTTCTTCTTC; CDR3 protein: CASSEVTGSFFF
J gene: TRBJ1-5; clone size: NA; D gene: NA; V gene: TRBV5-8; CDR3 DNA: TGTGCCAGCAGCTTGGGTAGGAATCAGCCCCAGCATTTT; CDR3 protein: CASSLGRNQPQHF
J gene: TRBJ2-5; clone size: NA; D gene: NA; V gene: TRBV29-1; CDR3 DNA: TGCAGCGTTGAAGACCCGGGGTCAGAGACCCAGTACTTC; CDR3 protein: CSVEDPGSETQYF
J gene: TRBJ2-1; clone size: once; D gene: NA; V gene: TRBV5-1; CDR3 DNA: TGCGCCAGCAGCAGTGGGACGACCTATGAGCAGTTCTTC; CDR3 protein: CASSSGTTYEQFF
J gene: TRBJ2-3; clone size: NA; D gene: TRBD2; V gene: TRBV3-1/TRBV3-2; CDR3 DNA: TGTGCCAGCAGCCAAGACCCTAGCGGGGGGGCGTTTCGGGATACGCAGTATTTT; CDR3 protein: CASSQDPSGGAFRDTQYF
J gene: TRBJ1-1; clone size: NA; D gene: NA; V gene: TRBV6-1; CDR3 DNA: TGTGCCAGCACCCGGATCTCTGAAGCTTTCTTT; CDR3 protein: CASTRISEAFF
J gene: TRBJ2-7; clone size: few; D gene: NA; V gene: TRBV15; CDR3 DNA: TGTGCCACCAGCAGAGATCGGGCGAGCTCCTACGAGCAGTACTTC; CDR3 protein: CATSRDRASSYEQYF
J gene: TRBJ1-2; clone size: NA; D gene: NA; V gene: TRBV18; CDR3 DNA: TGTGCCAGCTCACCAGGACCCGATGGCTACACCTTC; CDR3 protein: CASSPGPDGYTF
J gene: TRBJ2-7; clone size: NA; D gene: TRBD1; V gene: TRBV30; CDR3 DNA: TGTGCCTGGAGTAACAGGGGCGACGAGCAGTACTTC; CDR3 protein: CAWSNRGDEQYF
J gene: TRBJ2-3; clone size: NA; D gene: NA; V gene: TRBV4-1; CDR3 DNA: TGCGCCAGCAGCCAAGGGCGAACTAGCACAGATACGCAGTATTTT; CDR3 protein: CASSQGRTSTDTQYF
J gene: TRBJ2-7; clone size: NA; D gene: NA; V gene: TRBV2; CDR3 DNA: TGTGCCAGCAGTAGGACAGTTCCGGAGCAGTACTTC; CDR3 protein: CASSRTVPEQYF
J gene: TRBJ2-7; clone size: NA; D gene: NA; V gene: TRBV3-1/TRBV3-2; CDR3 DNA: TGTGCCAGCAGCCAACGGAGCGGCGAGCAGTACTTC; CDR3 protein: CASSQRSGEQYF
J gene: TRBJ2-1; clone size: few; D gene: NA; V gene: TRBV12-3/TRBV12-4; CDR3 DNA: TGTGCCAGCAGTTTTGGTCATGAGCAGTTCTTC; CDR3 protein: CASSFGHEQFF
J gene: TRBJ2-3; clone size: NA; D gene: NA; V gene: TRBV5-1; CDR3 DNA: TGCGCCAGCAGCAGGCAAAGGGGGGGCACAGATACGCAGTATTTT; CDR3 protein: CASSRQRGGTDTQYF
J gene: TRBJ1-2; clone size: NA; D gene: NA; V gene: TRBV7-9; CDR3 DNA: TGTGCCAGCAGCTTAATGCCGGAAGGATTCTATGGCTACACCTTC; CDR3 protein: CASSLMPEGFYGYTF
J gene: TRBJ1-2; clone size: NA; D gene: NA; V gene: TRBV9; CDR3 DNA: TGTGCCAGCAGCGTAGATGGCAGGGTGTACGGCTACACCTTC; CDR3 protein: CASSVDGRVYGYTF
J gene: TRBJ2-5; clone size: NA; D gene: TRBD2; V gene: TRBV5-1; CDR3 DNA: TGCGCCAGCAGCTTGGCCGTGGGGGGGCAAGAGACCCAGTACTTC; CDR3 protein: CASSLAVGGQETQYF
J gene: TRBJ2-3; clone size: NA; D gene: NA; V gene: TRBV5-1; CDR3 DNA: TGCGCCAGCAGCGGACTTCGGAACAGGGCGGTAGATACGCAGTATTTT; CDR3 protein: CASSGLRNRAVDTQYF